Listed below are T cell receptor beta chains from one sample, sequenced in a study of graft-versus-host responses after intestinal transplantation. What these receptors recognize is not known. Libraries were prepared by immunoSEQ multiplex PCR; TCRdb keeps only in-frame clonotypes and omits some of them. Counted here are more than 95,000 clones, roughly 87% occurring once; the ten biggest clones make up more than 0.8%. The source was unstimulated CD4+ T cells sorted from spleen or lymph node cells, collected before intestinal transplant. The receptors were gathered from a human donor who received an intestinal transplant. Both conserved end residues are part of each CDR3. The D gene is left open where the match is weak. Not all rows give a size; the values are once, few, many and, for expanded clones, a class.

clone_size j_call v_call d_call cdr3_aa cdr3_nt
NA TRBJ2-5 TRBV15 TRBD1 CATSRDVLGQGFETQYF TGTGCCACCAGCAGAGATGTTCTGGGACAGGGATTCGAGACCCAGTACTTC
NA TRBJ1-2 TRBV11-1 NA CASSLTSSSNYGYTF TGTGCCAGCAGCTTGACATCGTCAAGTAACTATGGCTACACCTTC
NA TRBJ1-1 TRBV6-5 NA CASSYYGQSEAFF TGTGCCAGCAGTTACTACGGACAGAGTGAAGCTTTCTTT
NA TRBJ1-2 TRBV9 NA CASSVDWEAYGYTF TGTGCCAGCAGCGTAGATTGGGAGGCCTATGGCTACACCTTC
NA TRBJ1-5 TRBV27 NA CASRPGFRNQPQHF TGTGCCAGCAGACCAGGGTTTCGCAATCAGCCCCAGCATTTT
NA TRBJ1-1 TRBV2 NA CASRAQGNWNTEAFF TGTGCCAGCAGGGCCCAAGGGAATTGGAACACTGAAGCTTTCTTT
NA TRBJ2-3 TRBV5-1 NA CASSLAASLTDTQYF TGCGCCAGCAGCTTGGCCGCTAGCTTGACAGATACGCAGTATTTT
NA TRBJ1-2 TRBV11-2 TRBD1 CASSLDGTGNGYTF TGTGCCAGCAGCTTAGACGGGACAGGGAATGGCTACACCTTC
NA TRBJ2-7 TRBV10-3 NA CAIRRDTTYEQYF TGTGCCATCCGGCGGGACACCACCTACGAGCAGTACTTC
NA TRBJ1-2 TRBV6-5 NA CASSRGTFLYGYTF TGTGCCAGCAGCCGCGGGACATTCCTCTATGGCTACACCTTC
NA TRBJ1-2 TRBV28 NA CASSLEFRGGLNYGYTF TGTGCCAGCAGTTTAGAATTTAGGGGGGGCCTTAACTATGGCTACACCTTC
few TRBJ2-7 TRBV6-5 NA CASSYRGGGRDEQYF TGTGCCAGCAGTTACCGTGGGGGAGGCCGGGACGAGCAGTACTTC
NA TRBJ1-4 TRBV18 NA CASSPPSQPNEKLFF TGTGCCAGCTCACCCCCATCACAGCCGAATGAAAAACTGTTTTTT
NA TRBJ2-1 TRBV4-1 TRBD1 CASPGQGYNEQFF TGCGCCAGCCCGGGACAGGGGTACAATGAGCAGTTCTTC
NA TRBJ2-5 TRBV19 TRBD1 CASSRDRVGETQYF TGTGCCAGTAGCCGAGACAGGGTGGGCGAGACCCAGTACTTC
NA TRBJ2-2 TRBV9 NA CASSQSRLRSTGELFF TGTGCCAGCAGCCAATCTCGACTCCGGAGCACCGGGGAGCTGTTTTTT
NA TRBJ2-1 TRBV19 NA CASPRDPLMIEQFF TGTGCCAGCCCTAGGGACCCCCTAATGATCGAGCAGTTCTTC
few TRBJ2-7 TRBV6-1 TRBD2 CASDFRLALTYEQYF TGTGCCAGCGATTTCAGACTAGCGTTAACCTACGAGCAGTACTTC
NA TRBJ2-5 TRBV28 NA CASRTAQETQYF TGTGCCAGCCGGACTGCTCAAGAGACCCAGTACTTC
NA TRBJ2-3 TRBV15 TRBD2 CATSSIWGGSTDTQYF TGTGCCACCAGCTCCATCTGGGGGGGGAGCACAGATACGCAGTATTTT
NA TRBJ2-5 TRBV19 TRBD1 CASSIVGRGQEETQYF TGTGCCAGTAGTATAGTAGGTAGGGGACAGGAAGAGACCCAGTACTTC
NA TRBJ2-1 TRBV7-2 TRBD2 CASSLVGGGNNEQFF TGTGCCAGCAGCTTAGTTGGGGGGGGAAACAATGAGCAGTTCTTC
NA TRBJ2-5 TRBV5-1 TRBD1 CASRLAGTGGRTQYF TGCGCCAGCAGATTGGCCGGGACAGGGGGCAGGACCCAGTACTTC
NA TRBJ2-7 TRBV5-1 NA CASARDGYEQYF TGCGCCAGCGCCAGGGACGGTTACGAGCAGTACTTC